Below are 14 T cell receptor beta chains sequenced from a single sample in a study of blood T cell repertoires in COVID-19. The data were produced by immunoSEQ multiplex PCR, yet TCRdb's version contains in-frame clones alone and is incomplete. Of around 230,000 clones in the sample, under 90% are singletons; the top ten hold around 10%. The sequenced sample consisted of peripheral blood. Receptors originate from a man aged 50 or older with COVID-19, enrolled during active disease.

CDR3 loop: CAWIPLAGVHEQFF. The DNA of the CDR3 is TGTGCCTGGATACCACTAGCGGGGGTCCATGAGCAGTTCTTC. The V gene is TRBV30, the J gene TRBJ2-1, with 11 bases matching TRBD2. There are 14 residues in the CDR3. Germline assignment: CDR1 GTSNPN and CDR2 SVGIG (reference sequence). V shed 4 bases, J shed 8 bases, and the junction held 7 bases outside the gene matches.

In nucleotides, the CDR3 is TGTGCCAGCAGCCCATCGACAGTGGGTCATGAAAAACTGTTTTTT. It translates to CASSPSTVGHEKLFF. This chain joins TRBV3-1 (or the pseudogene TRBV3-2) and TRBJ1-4, with D possibly matching TRBD1 (5 bases). Germline CDR1 reads LGHDT; CDR2 reads YNNKEL (reference sequence). CDR3 length: 15 residues. Trimming left V 4 bases short and J 6 bases short, with 15 bases between.

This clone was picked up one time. This chain's CDR3 is CASSPGKDNSPLHF. CDR3 in DNA: TGCGCCAGCAGCCCGGGAAAAGACAATTCACCCCTCCACTTT. The V gene is TRBV5-1, the J gene TRBJ1-6; unclear D gene. This CDR3 is built from 14 residues. V gave up 4 bases and J gave up 7 bases, with 12 bases separating them. Germline V gives CDR1 SGHRS, CDR2 YFSETQ.

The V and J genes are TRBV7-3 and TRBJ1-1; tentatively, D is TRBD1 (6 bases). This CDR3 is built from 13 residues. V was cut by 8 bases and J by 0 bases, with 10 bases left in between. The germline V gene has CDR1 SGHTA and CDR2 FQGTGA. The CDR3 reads CASSAGVNTEAFF. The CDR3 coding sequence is TGTGCCAGCTCAGCAGGGGTGAACACTGAAGCTTTCTTT.

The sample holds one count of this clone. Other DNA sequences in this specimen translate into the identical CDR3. The CDR3 sequence: CSAKTGSYEQYF. The CDR3 coding sequence is TGCAGCGCAAAAACAGGGAGCTACGAGCAGTACTTC. The chain uses TRBV29-1 and TRBJ2-7, with D tentatively TRBD1 (6 bases). Germline CDR1 reads SQVTM; CDR2 reads ANQGSEA. The CDR3 extends over 12 amino acids. The ends were cut back, 7 bases at V and 3 bases at J, with 13 bases in the middle.

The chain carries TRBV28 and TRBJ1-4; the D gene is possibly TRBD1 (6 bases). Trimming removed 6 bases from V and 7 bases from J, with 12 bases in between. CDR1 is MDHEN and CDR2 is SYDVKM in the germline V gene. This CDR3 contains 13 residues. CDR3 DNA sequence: TGTGCCAGCAGGTCGGGGGGCGGTGAAAAACTGTTTTTT. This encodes CASRSGGGEKLFF.

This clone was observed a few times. The CDR3 reads CASSTGEDQPQHF. The CDR3, as DNA: TGTGCCAGCAGTACAGGGGAGGATCAGCCCCAGCATTTT. The chain uses TRBV6-4 and TRBJ1-5; the match to TRBD1 covers 7 bases. The CDR3 is 13 amino acids. CDR1 is MRHNA and CDR2 is SNTAGT in the germline V gene. With V trimmed by 5 bases and J by 5 bases, 3 bases remained unmatched.

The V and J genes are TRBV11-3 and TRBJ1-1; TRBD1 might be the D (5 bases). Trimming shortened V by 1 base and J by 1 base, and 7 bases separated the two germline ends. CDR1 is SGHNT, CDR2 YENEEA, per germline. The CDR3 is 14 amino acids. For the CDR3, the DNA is TGTGCCAGCAGCTTAGGACAGACGAACACTGAAGCTTTCTTT. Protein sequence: CASSLGQTNTEAFF. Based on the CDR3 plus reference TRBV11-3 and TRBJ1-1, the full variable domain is EAGVVQSPRYKIIEKKQPVAFWCNPISGHNTLYWYLQNLGQGPELLIRYENEEAVDDSQLPKDRFSAERLKGVDSTLKIQPAELGDSAVYLCASSLGQTNTEAFFGQGTRLTVV.

The CDR3 reads CASSPQQGLNTEAFF. The CDR3 DNA is TGTGCCAGCAGCCCGCAACAGGGCCTGAACACTGAAGCTTTCTTT. The chain couples TRBV5-5 to TRBJ1-1, with D possibly being TRBD1 (6 bases). Trimming removed 4 bases from V and 0 bases from J, with 13 bases in between. Looked up from germline, CDR1 is SGHKS and CDR2 is YYEKEE (reference sequence). The CDR3 has 15 amino acids.

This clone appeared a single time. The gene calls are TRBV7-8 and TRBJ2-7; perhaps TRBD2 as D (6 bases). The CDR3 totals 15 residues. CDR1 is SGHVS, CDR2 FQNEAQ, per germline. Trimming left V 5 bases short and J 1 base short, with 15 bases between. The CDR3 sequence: CASSAPSGVSYEQYF. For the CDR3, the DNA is TGTGCCAGCAGCGCCCCATCGGGGGTTTCCTACGAGCAGTACTTC.

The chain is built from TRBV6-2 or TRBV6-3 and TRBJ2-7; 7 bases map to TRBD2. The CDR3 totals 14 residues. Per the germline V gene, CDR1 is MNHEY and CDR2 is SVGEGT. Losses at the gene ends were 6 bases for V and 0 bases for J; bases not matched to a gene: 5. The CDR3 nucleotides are TGTGCCAGCAGCCTAGCGGTTAGCTCCTACGAGCAGTACTTC. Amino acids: CASSLAVSSYEQYF.

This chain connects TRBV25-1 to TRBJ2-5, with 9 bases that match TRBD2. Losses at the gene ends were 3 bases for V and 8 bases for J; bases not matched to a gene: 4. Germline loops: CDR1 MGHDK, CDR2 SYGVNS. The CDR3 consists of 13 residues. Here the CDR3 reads CASSDGLAPTQYF. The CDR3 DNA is TGTGCCAGCAGTGATGGACTAGCGCCAACCCAGTACTTC.

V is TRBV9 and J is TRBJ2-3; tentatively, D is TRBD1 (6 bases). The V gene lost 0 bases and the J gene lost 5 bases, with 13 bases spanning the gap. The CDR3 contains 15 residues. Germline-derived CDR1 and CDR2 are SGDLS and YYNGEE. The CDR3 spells CASSVGGLRGDTQYF. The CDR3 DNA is TGTGCCAGCAGCGTAGGGGGGCTTAGGGGAGATACGCAGTATTTT. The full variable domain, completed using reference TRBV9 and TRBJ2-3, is DSGVTQTPKHLITATGQRVTLRCSPRSGDLSVYWYQQSLDQGLQFLIQYYNGEERAKGNILERFSAQQFPDLHSELNLSSLELGDSALYFCASSVGGLRGDTQYFGPGTRLTVL.

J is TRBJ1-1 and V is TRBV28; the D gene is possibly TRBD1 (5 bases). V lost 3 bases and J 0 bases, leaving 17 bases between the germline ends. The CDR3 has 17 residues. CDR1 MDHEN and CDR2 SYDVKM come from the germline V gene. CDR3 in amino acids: CASSFPRQGRMNTEAFF. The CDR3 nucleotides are TGTGCCAGCAGTTTTCCCCGGCAGGGCCGCATGAACACTGAAGCTTTCTTT.